Each of the 18 T cell receptor beta chains below was sequenced from the same sample in a study of cytomegalovirus exposure and HLA in healthy donors listed by TCRdb under 2017. Library preparation used the immunoSEQ multiplex PCR assay. TCRdb obtained this table from immuneACCESS and retained in-frame rearrangements with V and J assigned. These tables miss some clones; where compared with another copy, unresolved V genes account for less than half of the shortfall, and the remainder is unexplained. For this sample there are under 95,000 clones; under 95% appear just once. The top ten constitute 2.1% of the sample. Sequencing was carried out using PBMCs. The receptor set was obtained from a man aged 25 to 45 in good health and CMV-seronegative.

The V gene is TRBV30, the J gene TRBJ2-1, with D perhaps matching TRBD1 (6 bases). CDR1 is GTSNPN, CDR2 SVGIG, per germline (reference sequence). This CDR3 is built from 14 residues. Trimming took 3 bases from V and 6 from J, leaving 15 bases between them. In DNA, the CDR3 is TGTGCCTGGAGGTCCCAGGGGATTTTCAATGAGCAGTTCTTC. Amino acids: CAWRSQGIFNEQFF.

The chain links TRBV4-1 to TRBJ1-1; tentative D call: TRBD1 (5 bases). The V end lost 5 bases, the J end lost 4 bases, and 8 bases lay between the germline ends. Germline assignment: CDR1 MGHRA and CDR2 YSYEKL. The CDR3 is 12 amino acids. CDR3 region: CASSNRITEAFF. CDR3 DNA sequence: TGCGCCAGCAGCAACAGGATCACTGAAGCTTTCTTT.

The V call is TRBV6-4, the J call TRBJ2-1, with TRBD2 as a possible D gene (6 bases). Per the germline V gene, CDR1 is MRHNA and CDR2 is SNTAGT. There are 13 residues in the CDR3. Trimming took 4 bases from V and 9 from J, leaving 13 bases between them. CDR3 bases: TGTGCCAGCAGTGCTCTCCGGGAGAGTGAGCAGTTCTTC. It is translated as CASSALRESEQFF.

The chain uses TRBV18 and TRBJ1-2; no reliable D call. V was cut by 4 bases and J by 3 bases, with 12 bases left in between. The CDR3 runs to 14 residues. Germline CDR1 is KGHSH and CDR2 is LQKENI. The CDR3 sequence: CASSLAGVDYGYTF. In nucleotides, the CDR3 is TGTGCCAGCTCACTAGCCGGGGTAGACTATGGCTACACCTTC.

The V call is TRBV6-1, the J call TRBJ1-2, with D perhaps TRBD1 (5 bases). This CDR3 spans 15 amino acids. Germline V gene lookup returns CDR1 MNHNS and CDR2 SASEGT. V was cut by 5 bases and J by 3 bases, with 16 bases left in between. The CDR3: CASSPYFRGDYGYTF. The CDR3 bases are TGTGCCAGCAGTCCGTACTTTCGGGGGGACTATGGCTACACCTTC.

V and J are TRBV5-6 and TRBJ2-6; D might be TRBD1 (5 bases). V was pared by 5 bases and J by 2 bases, with 11 bases between. This CDR3 has 15 amino acids. Germline CDR1 reads SGHDT; CDR2 reads YYEEEE. CDR3 in DNA: TGTGCCAGCAGGCGACAGCTCACTGGGGCCAACGTCCTGACTTTC. This codes for CASRRQLTGANVLTF. Full variable domain (outside the CDR3, taken from reference TRBV5-6 and TRBJ2-6): DAGVTQSPTHLIKTRGQQVTLRCSPKSGHDTVSWYQQALGQGPQFIFQYYEEEERQRGNFPDRFSGHQFPNYSSELNVNALLLGDSALYLCASRRQLTGANVLTFGAGSRLTVL.

This chain connects TRBV6-5 to TRBJ2-3; TRBD1 agrees at 8 bases. Germline V gene data show CDR1 as MNHEY and CDR2 as SVGAGI. Trimming at V came to 2 bases and at J to 3 bases, leaving 4 bases not matched to a gene. The CDR3 loop spans 15 amino acids. As DNA, the CDR3 is TGTGCCAGCAGTTACCGGACAGGGATGACAGATACGCAGTATTTT. This codes for CASSYRTGMTDTQYF.

This rearrangement joins TRBV4-1 to TRBJ1-5, with no clear D. The CDR3 extends over 15 amino acids. The germline gives CDR1 MGHRA, CDR2 YSYEKL. Deletions cut 2 bases from V and 4 bases from J, with 12 bases between. The CDR3 DNA follows: TGCGCCAGCAGCCAACAACAGAGGAGGAATCAGCCCCAGCATTTT. The encoded protein is CASSQQQRRNQPQHF.

J is TRBJ1-6 and V is TRBV25-1; possible D gene TRBD1, 6 bases. Deletions cut 4 bases from V and 7 bases from J, with 14 bases between. Germline CDR1 and CDR2: MGHDK and SYGVNS. The CDR3 has 15 residues. CDR3 in amino acids: CASSGGLIRNSPLHF. The CDR3 nucleotides read TGTGCCAGCAGTGGGGGGCTAATAAGGAATTCACCCCTCCACTTT.

The V gene is TRBV29-1, the J gene TRBJ2-7, with D maybe TRBD1 (6 bases). In germline, CDR1 is SQVTM, CDR2 ANQGSEA. The CDR3 contains 14 residues. The V end lost 7 bases, the J end lost 6 bases, and 22 bases lay between the germline ends. The CDR3: CSAGRGTPHGEQYF. The CDR3, as DNA: TGCAGCGCCGGAAGGGGGACACCCCACGGCGAGCAGTACTTC.

V is TRBV5-5 and J is TRBJ2-1; D might be TRBD1 (6 bases). Germline V gene sequence: CDR1 SGHKS, CDR2 YYEKEE (reference sequence). V lost 3 bases to trimming and J lost 6 bases, with 19 bases between them. The CDR3 covers 16 residues. CDR3 loop: CASSYWMDSRPNEQFF. DNA of the CDR3: TGTGCCAGCAGCTATTGGATGGACAGTCGACCCAATGAGCAGTTCTTC.

J is TRBJ2-7 and V is TRBV2, with 9 bases lining up with TRBD1. Germline V lookup: CDR1 SNHLY, CDR2 FYNNEI. This CDR3 has 16 amino acids. With 5 bases clipped from V and 3 bases from J, the junction kept 11 bases outside the gene matches. DNA of the CDR3: TGTGCCAGCAGTACGCCCCGGGACAGGGAGGGCTACGAGCAGTACTTC. Its protein is CASSTPRDREGYEQYF.

J is TRBJ2-5 and V is TRBV9; TRBD2 is a possible D gene (5 bases). V lost 6 bases and J 5 bases, leaving 11 bases between the germline ends. Germline V CDR1 and CDR2: SGDLS, YYNGEE. CDR3 length: 12 residues. CDR3 residues: CASNRWEETQYF. For the CDR3, the DNA is TGTGCCAGCAATCGGTGGGAGGAGACCCAGTACTTC.

In the case of this clone: The sample contains more than one DNA sequence encoding this CDR3. The J gene is TRBJ1-5, the V gene TRBV28; D is perhaps TRBD1 (5 bases). This CDR3 contains 13 residues. The ends were cut back, 8 bases at V and 0 bases at J, with 8 bases in the middle. Germline V gives CDR1 MDHEN, CDR2 SYDVKM. CDR3 nucleotides: TGTGCCAGCCGGCAGGGTAGCAATCAGCCCCAGCATTTT. Protein sequence: CASRQGSNQPQHF.

The rearrangement uses TRBV19 and TRBJ2-3, with 7 nucleotides matching TRBD1. This CDR3 is 13 amino acids long. Germline V CDR1 and CDR2: LNHDA, SQIVND (reference sequence). J gave up 3 bases and V 9 bases, and 6 bases lay outside the gene matches. CDR3 bases: TGTGCCAGCTTAGACAGGGCAACAGATACGCAGTATTTT. Its translation: CASLDRATDTQYF.

The chain carries TRBV19 and TRBJ1-1, with D possibly being TRBD1 (6 bases). V was shortened by 6 bases and J by 6 bases, with 17 bases between the two germline ends. The CDR3 consists of 14 residues. Germline CDR1 and CDR2: LNHDA and SQIVND (reference sequence). CDR3 DNA sequence: TGTGCCAGTAGGCCGAACAGGGATCGGGCTGAAGCTTTCTTT. Translation: CASRPNRDRAEAFF.

V and J are TRBV6-6 and TRBJ1-2, with D possibly being TRBD1 (5 bases). CDR1 is MNHNY and CDR2 is SVGAGI in the germline V gene (reference sequence). The CDR3 totals 12 residues. Trimming took 0 bases from V and 8 from J, leaving 7 bases between them. CDR3 protein: CASSYSRGGYTF. Here the CDR3 DNA reads TGTGCCAGCAGTTACTCAAGGGGCGGCTACACCTTC.

The genes are TRBV5-1 and TRBJ2-2; TRBD1 matches 7 bases. Trimming removed 4 bases from V and 5 bases from J; junction bases left unmatched: 5. The germline CDR1 and CDR2 sequences are SGHRS and YFSETQ. This CDR3 is built from 14 residues. CDR3 sequence reads: CASSAGQATGELFF. CDR3 nucleotide sequence: TGCGCCAGCAGCGCAGGACAGGCGACCGGGGAGCTGTTTTTT.